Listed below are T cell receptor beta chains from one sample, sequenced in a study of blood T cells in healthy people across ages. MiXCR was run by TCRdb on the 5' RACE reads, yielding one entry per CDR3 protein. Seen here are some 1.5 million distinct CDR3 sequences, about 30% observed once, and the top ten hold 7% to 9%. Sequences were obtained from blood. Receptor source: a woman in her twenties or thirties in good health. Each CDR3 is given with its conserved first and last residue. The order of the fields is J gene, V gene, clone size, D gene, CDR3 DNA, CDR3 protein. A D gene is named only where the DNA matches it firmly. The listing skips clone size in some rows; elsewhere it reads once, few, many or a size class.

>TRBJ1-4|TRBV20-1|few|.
TGCAGTGCCGCGCAGGGCGGAACTAATGAAAAACTGTTTTTT
CSAAQGGTNEKLFF
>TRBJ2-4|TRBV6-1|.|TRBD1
TGTGCCAGCAGTGAACCGGGACAGGGGGGAAACATTCAGTACTTC
CASSEPGQGGNIQYF
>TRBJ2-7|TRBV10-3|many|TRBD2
TGTGCCATCAGTGGGCAAAGCGGGAGGCGGGCCTACGAGCAGTACTTC
CAISGQSGRRAYEQYF
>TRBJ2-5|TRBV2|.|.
TGTGCCAGCAGTGAGCTAGCAGATGTGGGAGAGACCCAGTACTTC
CASSELADVGETQYF
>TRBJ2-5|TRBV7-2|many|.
TGTGCCAGCAGCCCTGAAACGGCTATAGAGACCCAGTACTTC
CASSPETAIETQYF
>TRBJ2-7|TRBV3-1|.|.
TGTGCCAGCAGCCAACTCGGAGGCGGCTACGAGCAGTACTTC
CASSQLGGGYEQYF
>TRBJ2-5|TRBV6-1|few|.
TGTGCCAGCAGTGAAAGGACGAGCGCGGAGACCCAGTACTTC
CASSERTSAETQYF
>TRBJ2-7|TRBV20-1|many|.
TGCAGTGCTAGAGATTCTTCGGACATTTCCTACGAGCAGTACTTC
CSARDSSDISYEQYF
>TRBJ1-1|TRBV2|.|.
TGTGCCAGACAACAGGGTAATGGCGCTGAAGCTTTCTTT
CARQQGNGAEAFF
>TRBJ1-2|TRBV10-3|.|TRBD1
TGTGCCATCAGTGAAACAGGGGGCGCGCAGGATGGCTACACCTTC
CAISETGGAQDGYTF
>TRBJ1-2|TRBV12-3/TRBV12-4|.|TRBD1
TGTGCCAGCAGATTTAAGACAGGGGCTACCGATGGCTACACCTTC
CASRFKTGATDGYTF
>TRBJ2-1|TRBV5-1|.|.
TGCGCCAGCAGCGCGGAAGGGACGAGCTCCTACGAGCAGTTCTTC
CASSAEGTSSYEQFF
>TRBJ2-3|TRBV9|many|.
TGTGCCAGCAGCGTAGTGGCGGGGAGCACAGATACGCAGTATTTT
CASSVVAGSTDTQYF
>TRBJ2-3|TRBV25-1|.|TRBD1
TGTGCCAGCATCGGGACAGGGAAGATGGATACGCAGTATTTT
CASIGTGKMDTQYF
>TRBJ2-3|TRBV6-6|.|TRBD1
TGTGCCAGCAGCGAACAGGGGGAAGCAGATACGCAGTATTTT
CASSEQGEADTQYF
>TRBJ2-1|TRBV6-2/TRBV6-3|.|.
TGTGCCAGCAGTTACTGGGACGACAATGAGCAGTTCTTC
CASSYWDDNEQFF
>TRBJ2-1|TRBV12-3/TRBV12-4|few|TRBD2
TGTGCCAGCAACCAGCTAGCGGGAGCCTACAATGAGCAGTTCTTC
CASNQLAGAYNEQFF
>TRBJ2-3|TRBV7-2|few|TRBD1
TGTGCCAGCAGCTTTCAGACAGGGATTACAGATACGCAGTATTTT
CASSFQTGITDTQYF
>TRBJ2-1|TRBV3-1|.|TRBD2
TGTGCCAGCAGTCCGGAGCGGGGACCATCCTACAATGAGCAGTTCTTC
CASSPERGPSYNEQFF
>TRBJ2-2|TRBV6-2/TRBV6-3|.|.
TGTGCCAGCAGTAAACGGGGTTCGAACACCGGGGAGCTGTTTTTT
CASSKRGSNTGELFF
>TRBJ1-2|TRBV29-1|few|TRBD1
TGCAGCGGTGGACAGGGGGCTGCTAACTATGGCTACACCTTC
CSGGQGAANYGYTF
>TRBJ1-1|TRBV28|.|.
TGTGCCAGCACTCTCGGGGCGGACACTGAAGCTTTCTTT
CASTLGADTEAFF
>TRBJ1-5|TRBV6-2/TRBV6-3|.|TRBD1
TGTGCCAGCAGTACGTCCGGGACAGGCAGTCAGCCCCAGCATTTT
CASSTSGTGSQPQHF
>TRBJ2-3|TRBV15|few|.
TGTGCCACCAGCAGAAAAGATCCTGGCACAGATACGCGGTATTTT
CATSRKDPGTDTRYF
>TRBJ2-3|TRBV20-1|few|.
TGCGGATACCAGTCGACGGATACGCAGTATTTT
CGYQSTDTQYF
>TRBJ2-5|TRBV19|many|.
TGTGCCAGTAGTACGGGACCCTTAGAGACCCAGTACTTC
CASSTGPLETQYF